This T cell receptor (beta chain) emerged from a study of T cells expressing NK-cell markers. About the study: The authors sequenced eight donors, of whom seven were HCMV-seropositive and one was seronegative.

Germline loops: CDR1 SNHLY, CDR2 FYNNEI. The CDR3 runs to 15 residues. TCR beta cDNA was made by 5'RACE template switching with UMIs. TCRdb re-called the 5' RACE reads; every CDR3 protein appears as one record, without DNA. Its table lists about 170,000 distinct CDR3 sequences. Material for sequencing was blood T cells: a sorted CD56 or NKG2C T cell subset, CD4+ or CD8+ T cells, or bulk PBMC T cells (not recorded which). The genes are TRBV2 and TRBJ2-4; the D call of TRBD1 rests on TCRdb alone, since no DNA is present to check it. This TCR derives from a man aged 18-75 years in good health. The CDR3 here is CASSGKDVSKNIQYF.